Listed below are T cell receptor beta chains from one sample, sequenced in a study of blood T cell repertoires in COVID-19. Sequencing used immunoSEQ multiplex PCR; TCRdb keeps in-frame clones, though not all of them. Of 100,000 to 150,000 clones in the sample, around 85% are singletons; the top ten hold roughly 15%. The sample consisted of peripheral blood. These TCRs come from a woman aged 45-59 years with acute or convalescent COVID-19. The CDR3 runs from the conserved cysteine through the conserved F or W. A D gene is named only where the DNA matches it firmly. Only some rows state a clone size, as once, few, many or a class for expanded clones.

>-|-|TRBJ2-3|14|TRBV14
TGTGCCAGCAGCCAAGACTTAGCATCAGATACGCAGTATTTT
CASSQDLASDTQYF
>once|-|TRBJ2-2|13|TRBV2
TGTGCCAGCAGTGCCCCTAACACCGGGGAGCTGTTTTTT
CASSAPNTGELFF
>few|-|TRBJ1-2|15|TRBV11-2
TGTGCCAGCAGCTTGAACCCGGGGGGCAGTGGTGGCTACACCTTC
CASSLNPGGSGGYTF
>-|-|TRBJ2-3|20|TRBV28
TGTGCCAGCAGTTTACGGTCTCCGGGACAATCTCTCTCCACCACAGATACGCAGTATTTT
CASSLRSPGQSLSTTDTQYF
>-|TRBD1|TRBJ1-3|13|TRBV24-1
TGTGCCACACAAAGGGGGCCTGGAAACACCATATATTTT
CATQRGPGNTIYF
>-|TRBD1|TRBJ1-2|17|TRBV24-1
TGTGCCACCAGTGAATCAACCGGGACAGGGGGAATGGATGGCTACACCTTC
CATSESTGTGGMDGYTF
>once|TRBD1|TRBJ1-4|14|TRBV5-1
TGCGCCAGCAGCTCAGGGGGACGTGACGAAAAACTGTTTTTT
CASSSGGRDEKLFF
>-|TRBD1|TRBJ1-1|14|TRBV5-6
TGTGCCAGCAGCCACCGGACAGGCTTCGCTGAAGCTTTCTTT
CASSHRTGFAEAFF
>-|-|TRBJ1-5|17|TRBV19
TGTGCCAGTAGTCGGGGAGGAGACACCTCCGGGAATCAGCCCCAGCATTTT
CASSRGGDTSGNQPQHF
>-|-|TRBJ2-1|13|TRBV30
TGTGCCTGGCCTCGGGGGACCGACAATGAGCAGTTCTTC
CAWPRGTDNEQFF
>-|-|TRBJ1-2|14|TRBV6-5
TGTGCCAGCAGTTATGGGGAGGGCTTAGGCGGCTACACCTTC
CASSYGEGLGGYTF
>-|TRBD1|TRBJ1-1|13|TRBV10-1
TGCGCCAGCGTCGGGACAGGGGATTCTGAAGCTTTCTTT
CASVGTGDSEAFF
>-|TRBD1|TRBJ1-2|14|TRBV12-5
TGTGCTAGTGGAGCTTCAGGGGGCGGCTATGGCTACACCTTC
CASGASGGGYGYTF
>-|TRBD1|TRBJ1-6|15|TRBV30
TGTGCCTGGAGTGTCCTCGACAGGGGAAATTCACCCCTCCACTTT
CAWSVLDRGNSPLHF
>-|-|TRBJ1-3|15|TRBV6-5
TGTGCCAGCAGCCGCCTTGGGCAGGGTGGAAACACCATATATTTT
CASSRLGQGGNTIYF
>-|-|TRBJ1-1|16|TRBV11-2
TGTGCCAGCAGCTTAACCCCGGACGGGAGGAACACTGAAGCTTTCTTT
CASSLTPDGRNTEAFF
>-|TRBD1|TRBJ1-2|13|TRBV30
TGTGCCTGGAAACAGGGGGCTAACTATGGCTACACCTTC
CAWKQGANYGYTF
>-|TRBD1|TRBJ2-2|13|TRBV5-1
TGCGCCAGCAGGGGACAGGGCACCGGGGAGCTGTTTTTT
CASRGQGTGELFF
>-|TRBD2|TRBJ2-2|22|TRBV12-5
TGTGCTAGTGGTTTGGTTTCCGCCTCCGGGACTAGCGGGGGGGCGAACACCGGGGAGCTGTTTTTT
CASGLVSASGTSGGANTGELFF
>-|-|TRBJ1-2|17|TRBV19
TGTGCCAGTGCCGGCCGGCTAGCTAGACAATCTAACTATGGCTACACCTTC
CASAGRLARQSNYGYTF
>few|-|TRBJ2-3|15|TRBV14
TGTGCCAGCAGCCAACAAACTCAAGGGGCAGATACGCAGTATTTT
CASSQQTQGADTQYF
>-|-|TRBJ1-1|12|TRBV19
TGTGCCAGTAGTATAGCGGGTGCCGAAGCTTTCTTT
CASSIAGAEAFF
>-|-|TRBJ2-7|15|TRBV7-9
TGTGCCAGCAGCTTTGCTAGGGGGAACTCCTACGAGCAGTACTTC
CASSFARGNSYEQYF
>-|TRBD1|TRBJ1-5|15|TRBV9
TGTGCCAGCAGCGCCTCGGGACAGGGCAATCAGCCCCAGCATTTT
CASSASGQGNQPQHF
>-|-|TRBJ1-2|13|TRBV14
TGTGCCAGCAGCCATGAGCAGGGTCGAGGCTACACCTTC
CASSHEQGRGYTF
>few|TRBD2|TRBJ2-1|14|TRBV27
TGTGCCAGCAGTTTAATCGGGGGGGGCAATGAGCAGTTCTTC
CASSLIGGGNEQFF
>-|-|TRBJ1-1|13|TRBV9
TGTGCCAGCAGCTATCACTCAAACACTGAAGCTTTCTTT
CASSYHSNTEAFF
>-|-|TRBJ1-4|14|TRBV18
TGTGCCAGCTCACCATACAGGGACAATGAAAAACTGTTTTTT
CASSPYRDNEKLFF
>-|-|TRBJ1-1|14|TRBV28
TGTGCCAGCAGTCAACAGGGTTTTTGGACTGAAGCTTTCTTT
CASSQQGFWTEAFF